A selection of T cell receptor beta chains follows, all from one sample in a study of tissue T cells after allogeneic stem cell transplantation. The data were produced by immunoSEQ multiplex PCR, yet TCRdb's version contains in-frame clones alone and is incomplete. The data hold several thousand clones, with 69% observed a single time. Specimen: tissue from the stomach, collected at autopsy. The receptors derive from a woman between 18 and 49 years old with breast cancer. Both conserved end residues are part of each CDR3. A D gene is named only where the DNA matches it firmly.

>TRBV25-1|TRBD1|TRBJ1-4
CASSGTGAREKLFF
>TRBV7-9|.|TRBJ2-3
CASSLRTTGISDTQYF
>TRBV28|.|TRBJ2-7
CASSLLGGDLYEQYF
>TRBV9|TRBD2|TRBJ2-5
CASSVGAGLAESQETQYF
>TRBV4-2|TRBD2|TRBJ2-2
CASSQVGLAGDGGELFF
>TRBV3-1/TRBV3-2|.|TRBJ1-6
CASSQRGSYNSPLHF
>TRBV7-2|.|TRBJ2-5
CASSANGITQYF
>TRBV7-9|.|TRBJ2-5
CASSRVGETQYF
>TRBV14|.|TRBJ1-1
CASSRRNTEAFF
>TRBV3-1/TRBV3-2|.|TRBJ1-6
CASSPLWPFGSPLHF
>TRBV16|TRBD1|TRBJ2-3
CASIGTGRTDTQYF
>TRBV4-1|TRBD2|TRBJ2-7
CASSLTGTSDHEQYF
>TRBV4-3|.|TRBJ2-5
CASSQEGGETQYF
>TRBV12-3/TRBV12-4|.|TRBJ1-6
CASSLGLESPLHF
>TRBV4-3|.|TRBJ2-7
CASSLHQMSERTAGEYEQYF
>TRBV5-6|TRBD2|TRBJ2-1
CASSIGGNEQFF
>TRBV7-3|.|TRBJ2-5
CASSGADDSQETQYF
>TRBV3-1/TRBV3-2|TRBD1|TRBJ2-7
CASSHTGTGGEQYF
>TRBV19|.|TRBJ2-1
CASSIASYNEQFF
>TRBV28|.|TRBJ1-2
CASSPPRRNYGYTF
>TRBV6-5|.|TRBJ2-3
CASRQGLGTDTQYF
>TRBV27|.|TRBJ1-6
CASSLILGVGNSPLHF
>TRBV30|.|TRBJ1-6
CAWRAETNSPLHF
>TRBV4-3|.|TRBJ2-7
CASSQELASYEQYF
>TRBV5-1|.|TRBJ1-6
CASSLGRGNSPLHF
>TRBV28|TRBD2|TRBJ2-7
CASSRLSGRESPREQYF
>TRBV18|.|TRBJ2-3
CASSLLLAGRTDTQYF
>TRBV5-1|.|TRBJ2-7
CASSADSLSYEQYF
>TRBV18|.|TRBJ2-2
CASSPLRRGVTGELFF
>TRBV5-1|.|TRBJ2-3
CASNRGGSTDTQYF
>TRBV19|.|TRBJ2-3
CASSINWASKNTDTQYF
>TRBV6-4|.|TRBJ1-1
CASSDSEAGGTEAFF
>TRBV5-6|TRBD1|TRBJ2-5
CASSLKTGEVWETQYF
>TRBV2|TRBD2|TRBJ2-2
CASSGLAETGELFF
>TRBV25-1|TRBD1|TRBJ1-6
CASSAGTGGNSPLHF
>TRBV5-1|.|TRBJ2-7
CASSFDPERSYEQYF
>TRBV10-1|.|TRBJ2-4
CASSYPSIAKNIQYF
>TRBV6-2/TRBV6-3|TRBD1|TRBJ1-2
CASSSRGQAYGYTF
>TRBV6-4|.|TRBJ2-7
CASSARICPVIDYEQYF
>TRBV5-6|.|TRBJ2-7
CASRTRGSSYEQYF
>TRBV2|.|TRBJ2-2
CASSEEGSGELFF
>TRBV30|TRBD1|TRBJ1-2
CAWNPGGNYGYTF
>TRBV28|TRBD1|TRBJ1-5
CASSSGQDYQPQHF
>TRBV27|.|TRBJ1-6
CASRLLNSDRKLPYNSPLHF
>TRBV27|.|TRBJ2-7
CASSGWGALSYEQYF
>TRBV4-1|.|TRBJ2-6
CASSPQGSSGGANVLTF
>TRBV7-2|TRBD2|TRBJ2-3
CASSYLAGVDTQYF
>TRBV30|.|TRBJ1-3
CAWSEGAGGNTIYF
>TRBV28|TRBD2|TRBJ2-3
CASSLREGFTDTQYF
>TRBV6-5|.|TRBJ2-7
CASSRDHSYEQYF
>TRBV21-1|.|TRBJ1-5
CASSKVWAGAYSNQPQHF
>TRBV3-1/TRBV3-2|.|TRBJ1-1
CASSQEAMNTEAFF
>TRBV7-2|TRBD1|TRBJ2-3
CASSPRQGRGYTDTQYF
>TRBV9|TRBD2|TRBJ2-2
CASSGGTSGVGTGELFF